This T cell receptor beta chain was sequenced for a study of regulatory T cells in long-lasting Graves disease. The overall study: Prior antithyroid drug treatment in newly diagnosed Graves' patients lasted under 3 months.

CDR1 SGHTA and CDR2 FQGTGA come from the germline V gene. V was cut by 5 bases and J by 2 bases, with 10 bases left in between. The CDR3 is 15 residues long. Construction of the TCR beta libraries employed iRepertoire HTBI primers in conjunction with Arm-PCR of CDR3 regions. Per the study methods: The samples yielded 62 TRBV and about 15 TRBJ segments. TCRdb independently ran MiXCR on the multiplex PCR reads; one entry per CDR3 protein. These V and J calls rely on TCRdb rather than the paper's analysis. The repertoire holds approximately 400,000 distinct CDR3 sequences, with 15% as singletons. This clonotype was detected a few times. Stated time point: newly diagnosed GD, antithyroid drugs for less than 3 months. The TCR library was made from RNA that had been extracted from PBMCs in TRIzol. The sample was also reused in another study, on T cells in Graves' hyperthyroidism and ophthalmopathy. That study reports: Investigators excluded patients with uncontrolled infection, other autoimmune disease, pregnancy or lactation. HTBI primers were used for first-round RT-PCR of the TCR CDR3.

The sample consisted of peripheral blood mononuclear cells (PBMCs), taken at new diagnosis, from a patient treated with antithyroid drugs. The gene calls are TRBV7-3 and TRBJ2-6; unclear D gene. This sequence originates from a young woman with Graves disease. The CDR3 loop reads CASSPQDAGANVLTF. The CDR3 coding sequence is TGTGCCAGCAGCCCGCAAGACGCTGGGGCCAACGTCCTGACTTTC.